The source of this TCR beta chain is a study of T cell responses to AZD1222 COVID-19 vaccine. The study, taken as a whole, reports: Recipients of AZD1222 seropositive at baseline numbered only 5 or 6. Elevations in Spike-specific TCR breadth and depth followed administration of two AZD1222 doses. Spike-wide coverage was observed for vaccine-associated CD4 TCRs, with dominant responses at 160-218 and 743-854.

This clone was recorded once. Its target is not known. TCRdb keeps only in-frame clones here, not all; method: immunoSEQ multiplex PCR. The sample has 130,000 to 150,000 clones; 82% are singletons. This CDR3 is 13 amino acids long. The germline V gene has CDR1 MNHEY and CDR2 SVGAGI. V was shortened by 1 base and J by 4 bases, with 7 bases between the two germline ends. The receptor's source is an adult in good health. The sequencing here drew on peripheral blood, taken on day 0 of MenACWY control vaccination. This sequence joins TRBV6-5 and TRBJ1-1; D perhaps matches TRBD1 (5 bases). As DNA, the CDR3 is TGTGCCAGCAGTTACTACAGGAGCACTGAAGCTTTCTTT. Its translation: CASSYYRSTEAFF.